This T cell receptor (beta chain) was captured by sequencing in a study of OX40 agonist ivuxolimab in advanced cancers. Method: immunoSEQ multiplex PCR; TCRdb's copy keeps in-frame clones and lacks some. The table shows tens of thousands of clones, with approximately 91% occurring only once. CDR1 MNHEY and CDR2 SVGAGI come from the germline V gene. The CDR3 covers 11 residues. J gave up 4 bases and V 8 bases, and 1 base lay outside the gene matches. The chain joins TRBV6-5 to TRBJ2-5; TRBD1 matches 7 bases. The clonotype was recovered from an adult with an advanced solid tumor such as melanoma, head and neck, liver or kidney cancer. Sequenced material: CD4+ or CD8+ T cells sorted from blood, taken in a trial of the OX40 agonist ivuxolimab. The CDR3 DNA reads as TGTGCCAGCTCAGGGGGAGAGACCCAGTACTTC. As protein: CASSGGETQYF.